A selection of T cell receptor beta chains follows, all from one sample in a study of T-cell memory formation after mild COVID-19. TCRdb fed the 5' RACE reads into MiXCR, producing one record per CDR3 protein. Of 100,000 to 150,000 distinct CDR3 sequences in the sample, around 15% were seen once. Sequencing was done on a sample of PBMCs or a T cell subset sorted from them (not recorded which). Every receptor here comes from a man between 18 and 35 years old who had mild COVID-19 (a few samples of this study predate the infection). Cell type and time point are not known. The conserved cysteine and the conserved F or W are not part of the CDR3 here. Fields, in order: CDR3 protein, V gene, J gene.

ASSPFGTGTNTEAF	TRBV18	TRBJ1-1
ASSSAGTAMLSLH	TRBV7-9	TRBJ1-6
ASSHTDPYGYT	TRBV3-1	TRBJ1-2
ATSDLQGFYSNQPQH	TRBV24-1	TRBJ1-5
ASSLTSTVRPNYGYT	TRBV18	TRBJ1-2
ASSPGDRDYEQF	TRBV18	TRBJ2-1
ASSWGNEQF	TRBV5-4	TRBJ2-1
ASSSLHVPEQF	TRBV11-2	TRBJ2-1
ASSSFRTDTQY	TRBV12-3/TRBV12-4	TRBJ2-3
ASSLAQGSGETQY	TRBV7-2	TRBJ2-5
ASSLQNSEEPQH	TRBV7-9	TRBJ1-5
ASSPGVGAF	TRBV7-2	TRBJ1-1
ASSQDPRRNTGELF	TRBV4-2	TRBJ2-2
ASSKNRDALLY	TRBV11-2	TRBJ1-3
ASSQDRFPGESGTQY	TRBV4-1	TRBJ2-5
ASSDSGGAETQY	TRBV10-2	TRBJ2-5
ASSLDSQGGKLF	TRBV5-1	TRBJ1-4
SAGRGGQYTQY	TRBV20-1	TRBJ2-3
ASSLGIRGALETQY	TRBV5-1	TRBJ2-5
ASSSTTSGAYNEQF	TRBV5-5	TRBJ2-1
ATSDTRADTGELF	TRBV24-1	TRBJ2-2
ATSDLSQGDTQY	TRBV24-1	TRBJ2-3
ASSYSSREETQY	TRBV6-2/TRBV6-3	TRBJ2-5
ASSLATFGSTDTQY	TRBV5-1	TRBJ2-3
SASSANQPQH	TRBV20-1	TRBJ1-5
ASSAQGFSETQY	TRBV7-3	TRBJ2-5
ASAGLYEQY	TRBV10-3	TRBJ2-7
ASSFTTAQETQY	TRBV11-2	TRBJ2-5
ASSFAGTSDTRY	TRBV7-2	TRBJ2-3
ATSESGTGGTEAF	TRBV24-1	TRBJ1-1
ASSISGGGETQY	TRBV19	TRBJ2-5
ASSLQGEGVYEQY	TRBV5-1	TRBJ2-7
ASSKFGTSGFEQY	TRBV7-2	TRBJ2-7
AISATGEYEQY	TRBV10-3	TRBJ2-7
ASSFGGSQPQH	TRBV12-3/TRBV12-4	TRBJ1-5
ASSRFDYTDTQY	TRBV7-9	TRBJ2-3
ASSYLDQPQH	TRBV6-2/TRBV6-3	TRBJ1-5
ASSRRQGEETQY	TRBV5-5	TRBJ2-5
ASSRRLAGQETQY	TRBV4-3	TRBJ2-5
SAREINQPQH	TRBV20-1	TRBJ1-5
ASSFDGDEQY	TRBV5-1	TRBJ2-7
ASSVRAKSSYEQY	TRBV25-1	TRBJ2-7
SGSLNTGELF	TRBV29-1	TRBJ2-2
ASRPGTPGGNEKLF	TRBV4-2	TRBJ1-4
ASNPGLVDNEQF	TRBV7-2	TRBJ2-1
ASTTSRGPFGELF	TRBV7-2	TRBJ2-2
ASASGQSNTEAF	TRBV12-5	TRBJ1-1
ASSLERTSYEQY	TRBV5-4	TRBJ2-7
ASSQIPGGRTDTQY	TRBV4-2	TRBJ2-3
ASSLGTSGSDTQY	TRBV4-3	TRBJ2-3
AISEPGEGAF	TRBV10-3	TRBJ1-1
SARPQPGAQY	TRBV20-1	TRBJ2-5
ATSDPTSGDYNEQF	TRBV24-1	TRBJ2-1
SAGGGAGFDQPQH	TRBV20-1	TRBJ1-5
ASNNNNGETQY	TRBV3-1	TRBJ2-5
ASSLGHSPLH	TRBV28	TRBJ1-6
ASRGQIVHEQY	TRBV10-2	TRBJ2-7